Below, 14 T cell receptor beta chains from the same sample are listed, as sequenced in a study of blood T cell repertoires in COVID-19. Here immunoSEQ multiplex PCR was the method, and the copy in TCRdb shows in-frame clones only, minus some. The sample includes around 160,000 clones, 87% of them seen just once. The sample taken for sequencing was PBMCs or T cells enriched from blood (not recorded which). The receptor set was obtained from a woman aged 40 to 50 who had been exposed to COVID-19.

The chain combines TRBV5-1 with TRBJ2-4, with D maybe TRBD2 (6 bases). This CDR3 region has 14 residues. Trimming removed 2 bases from V and 1 base from J, with 7 bases in between. Germline V gene sequence: CDR1 SGHRS, CDR2 YFSETQ. The CDR3 DNA reads TGCGCCAGCAGCTTTGGGGGGGCCAAAAACATTCAGTACTTC. It specifies CASSFGGAKNIQYF.

The rearrangement links TRBV27 to TRBJ2-1; perhaps TRBD2 as D (7 bases). Germline CDR1 MNHEY, CDR2 SMNVEV (reference sequence). This CDR3 has 14 residues. V lost 2 bases and J 4 bases, leaving 9 bases between the germline ends. Here the CDR3 reads CASSLRGAYNEQFF. DNA for the CDR3: TGTGCCAGCAGTTTACGGGGGGCTTACAATGAGCAGTTCTTC.

The chain is built from TRBV3-1 (or the pseudogene TRBV3-2) and TRBJ1-2; 10 bases are shared with TRBD1. With 3 bases clipped from V and 6 bases from J, the junction kept 7 bases outside the gene matches. This CDR3 contains 15 residues. Germline lookup yields CDR1 LGHDT and CDR2 YNNKEL (reference sequence). The chain's CDR3 is CASSHRDRGGNGYTF. The CDR3 DNA follows: TGTGCCAGCAGCCATCGGGACAGGGGAGGCAATGGCTACACCTTC.

V usage is TRBV18 and J usage is TRBJ1-5; D ambiguous. Looked up from germline, CDR1 is KGHSH and CDR2 is LQKENI. CDR3 length equals 15 residues. V lost 3 bases and J 1 base, leaving 10 bases between the germline ends. CDR3 in amino acids: CASSPGSRSNQPQHF. Written as DNA, the CDR3 is TGTGCCAGCTCACCGGGGAGCAGGAGCAATCAGCCCCAGCATTTT.

The chain combines TRBV6-5 with TRBJ2-7, with TRBD1 identical over 9 bases. The CDR3 sequence is 12 residues long. V shed 6 bases and J 7 bases; nucleotides not matched to a gene: 4. Germline V CDR1 and CDR2: MNHEY, SVGAGI. The CDR3 region has the DNA TGTGCCAGCAGACAGGGGGCGGGGGAGCAGTACTTC. It yields the protein CASRQGAGEQYF.

V usage is TRBV4-1 and J usage is TRBJ2-1, with a possible D match to TRBD2 (6 bases). V was trimmed by 4 bases and J by 0 bases, leaving 10 bases between them. Germline-derived CDR1 and CDR2 are MGHRA and YSYEKL. The CDR3 spans 15 residues. For the CDR3, the DNA is TGCGCCAGCAGCCCCTCCGGGGGCTCCTACAATGAGCAGTTCTTC. This codes for CASSPSGGSYNEQFF.

The chain employs TRBV6-5 and TRBJ2-7; 8 bases align to TRBD2. CDR3 length: 14 residues. Germline lookup yields CDR1 MNHEY and CDR2 SVGAGI. Unmatched junction bases numbered 8, after V lost 6 bases and J lost 4 bases. The DNA for the CDR3 is TGTGCCAGCAGCCGTAGCGGGATAGGGTACGAGCAGTACTTC. Its protein is CASSRSGIGYEQYF.

V is TRBV5-1 and J is TRBJ2-4; no clear D. Germline V gives CDR1 SGHRS, CDR2 YFSETQ. The V gene lost 1 base and the J gene lost 8 bases, with 7 bases spanning the gap. The CDR3 sequence is 12 residues long. The CDR3, as DNA: TGCGCCAGCAGCTTGAGAGGAGACATTCAGTACTTC. Translation: CASSLRGDIQYF.

V gene TRBV4-2 combines with J gene TRBJ1-4; TRBD1 is a possible D gene (5 bases). V lost 4 bases and J 7 bases, leaving 13 bases between the germline ends. CDR1 and CDR2 (germline): LGHNA, YNFKEQ. The CDR3 runs 14 residues. DNA of the CDR3: TGTGCCAGCAGCCTGGGGAGGGGTACTGAAAAACTGTTTTTT. Its translation: CASSLGRGTEKLFF.

The J gene is TRBJ2-3, the V gene TRBV19, with D tentatively TRBD1 (5 bases). This CDR3 comprises 15 residues. V was pared by 7 bases and J by 2 bases, with 16 bases between. The germline gives CDR1 LNHDA, CDR2 SQIVND (reference sequence). This CDR3 reads CASTSDRPFTDTQYF. In DNA, the CDR3 is TGTGCCAGTACCTCCGACAGACCCTTCACAGATACGCAGTATTTT.

CDR3 amino acids: CASSPGGAKELFF. The CDR3 DNA reads as TGTGCCAGCAGCCCCGGTGGGGCCAAGGAGCTGTTTTTT. The V and J genes are TRBV5-4 and TRBJ1-4; D might be TRBD1 (5 bases). The J call may not be correct, given that the DNA end is closer to TRBJ2-2. The germline V gene has CDR1 SGHNT and CDR2 YYREEE (reference sequence). The CDR3 contains 13 residues.

This clone showed up just once. The chain links TRBV5-6 to TRBJ1-2, with 8 bases lining up with TRBD1. This CDR3 is 19 amino acids long. With 0 bases clipped from V and 7 bases from J, the junction kept 20 bases outside the gene matches. Germline CDR1 and CDR2: SGHDT and YYEEEE. CDR3 nucleotides: TGTGCCAGCAGCTTGGTTCTTATAACGGCAGGGGGCGCATACGTTGGCTACACCTTC. This codes for CASSLVLITAGGAYVGYTF.

Only one count was recorded for this clone. The chain uses TRBV4-3 and TRBJ2-3; possible D gene TRBD2, 5 bases. The CDR3 has 15 amino acids. The germline CDR1 and CDR2 sequences are LGHNA and YSLEER. The V end lost 0 bases, the J end lost 4 bases, and 11 bases lay between the germline ends. CDR3 residues: CASSQDVRVSDTQYF. DNA for the CDR3: TGCGCCAGCAGCCAAGATGTGAGGGTTTCAGATACGCAGTATTTT.

V usage is TRBV27 and J usage is TRBJ2-3, with TRBD2 matching over 7 bases. Germline V gives CDR1 MNHEY, CDR2 SMNVEV (reference sequence). The CDR3 is 16 residues long. Trimming removed 1 base from V and 1 base from J; junction bases left unmatched: 5. The CDR3 region has the DNA TGTGCCAGCAGTTTATATGGACTAGGCGGCACAGATACGCAGTATTTT. Encoded protein: CASSLYGLGGTDTQYF.